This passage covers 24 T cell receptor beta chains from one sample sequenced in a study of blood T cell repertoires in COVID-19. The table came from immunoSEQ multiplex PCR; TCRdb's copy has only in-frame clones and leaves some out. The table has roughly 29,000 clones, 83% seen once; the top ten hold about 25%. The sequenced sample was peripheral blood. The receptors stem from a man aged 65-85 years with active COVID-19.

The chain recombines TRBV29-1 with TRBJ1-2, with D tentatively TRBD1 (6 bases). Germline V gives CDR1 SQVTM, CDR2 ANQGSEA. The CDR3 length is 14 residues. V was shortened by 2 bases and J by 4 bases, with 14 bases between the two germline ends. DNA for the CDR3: TGCAGCGTTGAAAGGGGGGGCTCGGGCTATGGCTACACCTTC. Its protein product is CSVERGGSGYGYTF.

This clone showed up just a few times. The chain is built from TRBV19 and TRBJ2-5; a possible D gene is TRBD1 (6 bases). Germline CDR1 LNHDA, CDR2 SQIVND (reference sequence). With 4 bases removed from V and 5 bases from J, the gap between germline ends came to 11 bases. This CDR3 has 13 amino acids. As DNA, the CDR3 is TGTGCCAGTAGTAGGGGGCGGTCGGAGACCCAGTACTTC. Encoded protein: CASSRGRSETQYF.

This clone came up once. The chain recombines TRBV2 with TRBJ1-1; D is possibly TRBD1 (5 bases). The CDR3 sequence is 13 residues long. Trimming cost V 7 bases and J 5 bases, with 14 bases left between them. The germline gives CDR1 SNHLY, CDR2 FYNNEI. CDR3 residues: CASNPMTATEAFF. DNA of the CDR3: TGTGCCAGCAATCCTATGACAGCGACTGAAGCTTTCTTT. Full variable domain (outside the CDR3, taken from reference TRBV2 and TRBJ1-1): EPEVTQTPSHQVTQMGQEVILRCVPISNHLYFYWYRQILGQKVEFLVSFYNNEISEKSEIFDDQFSVERPDGSNFTLKIRSTKLEDSAMYFCASNPMTATEAFFGQGTRLTVV.

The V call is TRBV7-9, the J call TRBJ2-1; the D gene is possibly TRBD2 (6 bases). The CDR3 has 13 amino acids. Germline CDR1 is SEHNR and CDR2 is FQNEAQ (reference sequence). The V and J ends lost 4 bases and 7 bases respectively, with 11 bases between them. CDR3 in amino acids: CASSSGLTNEQFF. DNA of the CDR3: TGTGCCAGCAGCTCCGGACTAACGAATGAGCAGTTCTTC.

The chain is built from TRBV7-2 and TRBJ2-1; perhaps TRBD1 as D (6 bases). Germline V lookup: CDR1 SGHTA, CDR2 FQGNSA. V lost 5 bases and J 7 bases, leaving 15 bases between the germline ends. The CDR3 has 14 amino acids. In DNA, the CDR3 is TGTGCCAGCAGCGTAGGACAGAAGGGGAATGAGCAGTTCTTC. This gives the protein CASSVGQKGNEQFF.

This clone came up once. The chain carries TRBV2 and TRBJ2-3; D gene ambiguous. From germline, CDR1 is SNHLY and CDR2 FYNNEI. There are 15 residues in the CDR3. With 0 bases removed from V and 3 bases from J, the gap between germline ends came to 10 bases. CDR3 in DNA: TGTGCCAGCAGTGAAGCGCCTCGGGTTACAGATACGCAGTATTTT. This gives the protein CASSEAPRVTDTQYF.

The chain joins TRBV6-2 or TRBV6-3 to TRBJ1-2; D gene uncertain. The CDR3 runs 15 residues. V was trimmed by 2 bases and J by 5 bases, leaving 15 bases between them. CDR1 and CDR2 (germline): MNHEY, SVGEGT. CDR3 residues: CASSYRAGLGYGYTF. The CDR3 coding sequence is TGTGCCAGCAGTTACCGAGCAGGACTCGGGTATGGCTACACCTTC.

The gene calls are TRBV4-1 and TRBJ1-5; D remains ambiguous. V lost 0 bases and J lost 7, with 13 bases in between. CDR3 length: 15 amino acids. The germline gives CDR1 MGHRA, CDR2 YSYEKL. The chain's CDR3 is CASSQEILPRQPQHF. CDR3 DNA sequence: TGCGCCAGCAGCCAAGAAATACTACCGAGACAGCCCCAGCATTTT.

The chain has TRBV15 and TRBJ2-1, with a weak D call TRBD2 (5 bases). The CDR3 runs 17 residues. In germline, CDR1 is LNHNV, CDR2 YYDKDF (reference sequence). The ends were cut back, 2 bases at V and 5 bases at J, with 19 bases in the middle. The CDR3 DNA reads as TGTGCCACCAGCAGACCACCTGAGGGATATGGCGACAATGAGCAGTTCTTC. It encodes CATSRPPEGYGDNEQFF.

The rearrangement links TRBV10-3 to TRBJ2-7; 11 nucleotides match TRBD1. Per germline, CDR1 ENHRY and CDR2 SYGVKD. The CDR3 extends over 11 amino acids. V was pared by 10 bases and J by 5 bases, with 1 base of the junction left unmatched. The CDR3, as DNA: TGTGCCACGGGACAGGGGGACGAGCAGTACTTC. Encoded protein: CATGQGDEQYF.

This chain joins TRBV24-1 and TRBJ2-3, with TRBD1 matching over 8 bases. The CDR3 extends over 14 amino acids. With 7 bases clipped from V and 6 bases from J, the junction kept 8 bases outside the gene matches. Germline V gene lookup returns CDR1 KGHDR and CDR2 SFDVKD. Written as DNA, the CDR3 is TGTGCCACCAGATTTCAGGGGGCGGGGGATACGCAGTATTTT. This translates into CATRFQGAGDTQYF.

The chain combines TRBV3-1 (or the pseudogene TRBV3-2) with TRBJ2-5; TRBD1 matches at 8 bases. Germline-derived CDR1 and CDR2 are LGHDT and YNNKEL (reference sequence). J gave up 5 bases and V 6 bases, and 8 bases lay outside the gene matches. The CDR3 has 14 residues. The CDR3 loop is CASSRTGQGETQYF. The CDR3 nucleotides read TGTGCCAGCAGTCGAACCGGACAGGGTGAGACCCAGTACTTC.

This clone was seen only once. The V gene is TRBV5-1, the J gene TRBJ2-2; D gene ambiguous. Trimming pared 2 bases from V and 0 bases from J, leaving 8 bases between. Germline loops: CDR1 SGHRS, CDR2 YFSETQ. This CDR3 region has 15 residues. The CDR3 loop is CASSFHTTNTGELFF. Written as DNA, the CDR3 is TGCGCCAGCAGCTTCCATACAACGAACACCGGGGAGCTGTTTTTT.

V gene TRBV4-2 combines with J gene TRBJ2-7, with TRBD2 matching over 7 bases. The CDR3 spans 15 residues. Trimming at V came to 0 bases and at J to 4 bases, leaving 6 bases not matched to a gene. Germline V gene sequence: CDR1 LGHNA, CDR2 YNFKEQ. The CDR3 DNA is TGTGCCAGCAGCCAAGATCCCAGCGGGGAATACGAGCAGTACTTC. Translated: CASSQDPSGEYEQYF.

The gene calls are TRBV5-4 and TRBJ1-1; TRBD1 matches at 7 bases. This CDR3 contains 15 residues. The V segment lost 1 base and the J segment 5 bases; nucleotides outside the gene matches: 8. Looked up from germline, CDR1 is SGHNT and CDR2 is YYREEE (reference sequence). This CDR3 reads CASSLRTGVRTEAFF. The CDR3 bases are TGTGCCAGCAGCTTGCGAACAGGGGTACGGACTGAAGCTTTCTTT.

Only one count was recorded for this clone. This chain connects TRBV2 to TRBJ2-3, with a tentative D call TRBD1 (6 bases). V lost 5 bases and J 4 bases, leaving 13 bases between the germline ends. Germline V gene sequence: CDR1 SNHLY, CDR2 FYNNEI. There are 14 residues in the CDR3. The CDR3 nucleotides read TGTGCCAGCAGTTTGACAGGATCCCCAGATACGCAGTATTTT. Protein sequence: CASSLTGSPDTQYF.

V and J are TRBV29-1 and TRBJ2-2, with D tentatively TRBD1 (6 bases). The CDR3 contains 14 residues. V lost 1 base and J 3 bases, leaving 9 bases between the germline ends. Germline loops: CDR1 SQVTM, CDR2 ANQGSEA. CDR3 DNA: TGCAGCGTTGAAGTGTACAGGGACACCGGGGAGCTGTTTTTT. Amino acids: CSVEVYRDTGELFF.

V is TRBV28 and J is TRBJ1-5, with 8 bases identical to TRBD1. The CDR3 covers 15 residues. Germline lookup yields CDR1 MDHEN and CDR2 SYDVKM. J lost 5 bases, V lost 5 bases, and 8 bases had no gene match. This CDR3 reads CASSPDRAGDQPQHF. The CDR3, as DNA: TGTGCCAGCAGTCCGGACAGGGCGGGGGATCAGCCCCAGCATTTT. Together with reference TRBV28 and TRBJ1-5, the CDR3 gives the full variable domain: DVKVTQSSRYLVKRTGEKVFLECVQDMDHENMFWYRQDPGLGLRLIYFSYDVKMKEKGDIPEGYSVSREKKERFSLILESASTNQTSMYLCASSPDRAGDQPQHFGDGTRLSIL.

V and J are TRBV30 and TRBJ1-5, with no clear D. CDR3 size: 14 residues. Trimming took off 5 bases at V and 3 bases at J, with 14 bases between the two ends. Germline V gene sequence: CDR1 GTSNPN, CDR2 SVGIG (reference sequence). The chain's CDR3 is CAWDVGENNQPQHF. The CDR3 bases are TGTGCCTGGGACGTCGGGGAGAACAATCAGCCCCAGCATTTT.

CDR3 loop: CASTGGFGSPLHF. The CDR3 DNA follows: TGTGCCAGCACAGGGGGCTTCGGTTCACCCCTCCACTTT. This chain uses TRBV12-3 or TRBV12-4 with TRBJ1-6; TRBD1 matches 8 bases. The CDR3 covers 13 residues. Trimming took 7 bases from V and 9 from J; bases not matched to a gene: 5.

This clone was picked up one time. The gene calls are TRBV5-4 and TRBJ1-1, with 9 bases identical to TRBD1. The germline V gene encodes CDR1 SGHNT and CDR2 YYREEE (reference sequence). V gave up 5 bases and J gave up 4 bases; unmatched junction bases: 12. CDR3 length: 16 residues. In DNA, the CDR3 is TGTGCCAGCAGATATGGACAGGGGCGAGGATCCACTGAAGCTTTCTTT. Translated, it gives CASRYGQGRGSTEAFF.

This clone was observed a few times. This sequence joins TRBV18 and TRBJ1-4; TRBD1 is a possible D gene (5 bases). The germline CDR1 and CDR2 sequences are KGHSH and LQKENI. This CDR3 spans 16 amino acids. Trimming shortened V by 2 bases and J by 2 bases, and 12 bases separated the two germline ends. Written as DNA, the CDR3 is TGTGCCAGCTCACCAGTCCAGGGCGGCACTAATGAAAAACTGTTTTTT. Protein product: CASSPVQGGTNEKLFF.

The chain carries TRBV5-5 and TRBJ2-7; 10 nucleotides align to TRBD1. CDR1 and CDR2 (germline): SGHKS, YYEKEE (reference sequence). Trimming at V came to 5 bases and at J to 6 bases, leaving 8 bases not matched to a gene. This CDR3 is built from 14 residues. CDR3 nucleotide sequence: TGTGCCAGCAGTCCGACAGGGGGCGCTTCCGAGCAGTACTTC. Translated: CASSPTGGASEQYF.

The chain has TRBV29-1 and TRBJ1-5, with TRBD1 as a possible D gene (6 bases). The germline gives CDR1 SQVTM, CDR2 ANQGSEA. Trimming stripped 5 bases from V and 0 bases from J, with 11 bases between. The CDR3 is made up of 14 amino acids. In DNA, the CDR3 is TGCAGCGTTTCTACAGGGTATAGCAATCAGCCCCAGCATTTT. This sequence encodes CSVSTGYSNQPQHF.